This TCR beta chain was recovered during a study of blood T cells in healthy people across ages. Next came a second PCR, run for about 6 to 12 cycles, which used a sample-barcoded 5' primer along with a J-beta primer mix. TCRdb re-derived calls from the 5' RACE reads in MiXCR, one entry per CDR3 protein. The sample records roughly 650,000 distinct CDR3 sequences, 32% being singletons. This clonotype was picked up many times. The sequencing sample was made of blood. This TCR was sampled from a woman older than 75 in good health.

The CDR3 DNA follows: TGCAGCGTTGACGGCAGGGGGGCCTACGAGCAGTACTTC. It yields the protein CSVDGRGAYEQYF. V gene TRBV29-1 combines with J gene TRBJ2-7; perhaps TRBD1 as D (7 bases). The CDR3 totals 13 residues. Trimming shortened V by 3 bases and J by 2 bases, and 11 bases separated the two germline ends. Germline V gene lookup returns CDR1 SQVTM and CDR2 ANQGSEA.